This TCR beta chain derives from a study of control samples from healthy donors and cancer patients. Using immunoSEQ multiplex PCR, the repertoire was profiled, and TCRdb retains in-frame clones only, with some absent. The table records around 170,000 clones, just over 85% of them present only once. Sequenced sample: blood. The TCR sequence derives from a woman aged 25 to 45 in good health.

CDR3 bases: TGTGCCAGCAGTTTATCCATCGGGACACCCTATGGCTACACCTTC. Its protein is CASSLSIGTPYGYTF. The gene calls are TRBV27 and TRBJ1-2, with TRBD1 as a possible D gene (6 bases). The length of the CDR3 is 15 residues. Germline CDR1 reads MNHEY; CDR2 reads SMNVEV (reference sequence). Trimming took off 0 bases at V and 4 bases at J, with 12 bases between the two ends.